This is a list of T cell receptor beta chains from one sample in a study of blood T cell repertoires in COVID-19. The assay was immunoSEQ multiplex PCR, and TCRdb's table has in-frame clones only and misses some. The sample includes about 140,000 clones, roughly four fifths of them seen just once. Material: peripheral blood. Receptors were obtained from a woman aged 55-69 years with acute or convalescent COVID-19. CDR3s include the opening cysteine and the closing phenylalanine or tryptophan. A D gene is named only where the DNA matches it firmly. Rows may omit the clone size; those that give it use once, few, many or a size class.

J gene: TRBJ1-1; D gene: .; clone size: .; V gene: TRBV27; CDR3 DNA: TGTGCCAGCAGTTTATATCGGGGGATGAACACTGAAGCTTTCTTT; CDR3 protein: CASSLYRGMNTEAFF
J gene: TRBJ2-7; D gene: TRBD1; clone size: .; V gene: TRBV19; CDR3 DNA: TGTGCCAGTAGTATTGTCGACAGGGGGCGAAACGAGCAGTACTTC; CDR3 protein: CASSIVDRGRNEQYF
J gene: TRBJ2-1; D gene: TRBD2; clone size: .; V gene: TRBV7-9; CDR3 DNA: TGTGCCAGCAGCTTACTTAGCGGGGGTTACAATGAGCAGTTCTTC; CDR3 protein: CASSLLSGGYNEQFF
J gene: TRBJ2-3; D gene: TRBD1; clone size: .; V gene: TRBV6-6; CDR3 DNA: TGTGCCAGCAGTTACGAGGGGGCGACTAGCACAGATACGCAGTATTTT; CDR3 protein: CASSYEGATSTDTQYF
J gene: TRBJ2-5; D gene: .; clone size: .; V gene: TRBV3-1/TRBV3-2; CDR3 DNA: TGTGCCAGCAGCCAACAGGGGGGAGAGACCCAGTACTTC; CDR3 protein: CASSQQGGETQYF
J gene: TRBJ1-5; D gene: .; clone size: once; V gene: TRBV6-1; CDR3 DNA: TGTGCCAGCAGTTTAGTTAGCAATCAGCCCCAGCATTTT; CDR3 protein: CASSLVSNQPQHF
J gene: TRBJ2-7; D gene: .; clone size: few; V gene: TRBV28; CDR3 DNA: TGTGCCAGCAGTTTGGACAGAGAGGCGGGCGAGCAGTACTTC; CDR3 protein: CASSLDREAGEQYF
J gene: TRBJ2-2; D gene: TRBD1; clone size: .; V gene: TRBV27; CDR3 DNA: TGTGCCAGCAGATCGCCAACAGGGGGCCCCGGGGAGCTGTTTTTT; CDR3 protein: CASRSPTGGPGELFF
J gene: TRBJ1-2; D gene: .; clone size: .; V gene: TRBV29-1; CDR3 DNA: TGCAGCGTTGTGGGACTTACGGACTTCTATGGCTACACCTTC; CDR3 protein: CSVVGLTDFYGYTF
J gene: TRBJ2-5; D gene: TRBD2; clone size: .; V gene: TRBV10-3; CDR3 DNA: TGTGCCATCAGTGAGTGGGGAGGGGTAGAGACCCAGTACTTC; CDR3 protein: CAISEWGGVETQYF
J gene: TRBJ2-5; D gene: .; clone size: .; V gene: TRBV7-8; CDR3 DNA: TGTGCCAGCAGCTTAACGGGTTCGAGGCTAGAAGGCTGCCAGTACTTC; CDR3 protein: CASSLTGSRLEGCQYF
J gene: TRBJ2-7; D gene: .; clone size: .; V gene: TRBV4-1; CDR3 DNA: TGCGCCAGCAGCCAAGAGAATAGCGGCACCTACGAGCAGTACTTC; CDR3 protein: CASSQENSGTYEQYF
J gene: TRBJ2-2; D gene: .; clone size: .; V gene: TRBV29-1; CDR3 DNA: TGCAGCGCCCTCGTCGGGGCTAGCGTTAACACCGGGGAGCTGTTTTTT; CDR3 protein: CSALVGASVNTGELFF
J gene: TRBJ1-1; D gene: TRBD1; clone size: .; V gene: TRBV10-3; CDR3 DNA: TGTGCCATCAGTAGACAGGGGGCTACTGAAGCTTTCTTT; CDR3 protein: CAISRQGATEAFF